This passage covers 24 T cell receptor beta chains from one sample sequenced in a study of blood T cell repertoires in COVID-19. TCRdb's table, derived via immunoSEQ multiplex PCR, lists solely in-frame clones and lacks some. The table includes roughly 240,000 clones, approximately 82% detected once. Sequenced: peripheral blood. The receptors derive from a woman at least 80 years old with acute or convalescent COVID-19.

The chain joins TRBV5-1 to TRBJ2-7; 9 bases are a match to TRBD1. Looked up from germline, CDR1 is SGHRS and CDR2 is YFSETQ. CDR3 length equals 18 residues. The V gene end was trimmed by 0 bases and the J gene end by 0 bases; junction bases not matched to a gene: 10. CDR3 amino acids: CASSLDRRGQGSSYEQYF. CDR3 bases: TGCGCCAGCAGCTTGGATAGGAGGGGACAGGGAAGCTCCTACGAGCAGTACTTC.

This clone was observed a few times. The V and J genes are TRBV4-1 and TRBJ2-7; 12 positions agree with TRBD2. There are 16 residues in the CDR3. V gave up 3 bases and J gave up 1 base; unmatched junction bases: 4. CDR1 is MGHRA, CDR2 YSYEKL, per germline. The CDR3 loop reads CASSQATSGGSYEQYF. CDR3 in DNA: TGCGCCAGCAGCCAGGCGACTAGCGGGGGATCCTACGAGCAGTACTTC.

CDR3 DNA: TGCAGTGCTCCTAGACTAGATCAGCAGTTCTTC. This translates into CSAPRLDQQFF. J is TRBJ2-1 and V is TRBV20-1, with D perhaps TRBD2 (6 bases). Trimming shortened V by 5 bases and J by 11 bases, and 13 bases separated the two germline ends. The CDR3 spans 11 residues. The germline gives CDR1 DFQATT, CDR2 SNEGSKA (reference sequence).

Here the CDR3 reads CASSRTSGSDYEQFF. The CDR3 coding sequence is TGTGCCAGCAGCCGGACTAGCGGGAGTGACTATGAGCAGTTCTTC. The V call is TRBV7-9, the J call TRBJ2-1; 13 bases match TRBD2. Unmatched junction bases numbered 6, after V lost 5 bases and J lost 8 bases. Germline values: CDR1 SEHNR, CDR2 FQNEAQ (reference sequence). CDR3 length: 15 amino acids. Filled out from reference TRBV7-9 and TRBJ2-1, the complete variable domain reads DTGVSQNPRHKITKRGQNVTFRCDPISEHNRLYWYRQTLGQGPEFLTYFQNEAQLEKSRLLSDRFSAERPKGSFSTLEIQRTEQGDSAMYLCASSRTSGSDYEQFFGPGTRLTVL.

This chain connects TRBV3-1 (or the pseudogene TRBV3-2) to TRBJ1-1; D is unresolved. V was cut by 1 base and J by 1 base, with 16 bases left in between. This CDR3 comprises 17 residues. In germline, CDR1 is LGHDT, CDR2 YNNKEL (reference sequence). In DNA form, the CDR3 reads TGTGCCAGCAGCCAAGGGGGAGGCGACGGAGGGAACACTGAAGCTTTCTTT. It encodes CASSQGGGDGGNTEAFF.

The CDR3 loop is CASSLGLGPQETQYF. The CDR3 DNA is TGTGCCAGCAGCTTAGGGCTTGGGCCCCAAGAGACCCAGTACTTC. The chain combines TRBV7-7 with TRBJ2-5; D uncertain. CDR1 is SSHAT and CDR2 is FNYEAQ in the germline V gene (reference sequence). V lost 1 base and J lost 1, with 10 bases in between. The CDR3 extends over 15 amino acids.

CDR3 protein: CASSRDRGSNQPQHF. CDR3 nucleotides: TGTGCCAGCAGCCGGGACAGGGGTAGCAATCAGCCCCAGCATTTT. The chain combines TRBV3-1 (or the pseudogene TRBV3-2) with TRBJ1-5; 10 bases align to TRBD1. Germline trimming cut 4 bases from V and 0 bases from J; bases unmatched to any gene: 0. CDR3 size: 15 residues. Per the germline V gene, CDR1 is LGHDT and CDR2 is YNNKEL (reference sequence).

The V and J genes are TRBV19 and TRBJ2-2; 8 nucleotides align to TRBD1. Germline V CDR1 and CDR2: LNHDA, SQIVND (reference sequence). V trimming: 10 bases; J trimming: 4 bases; junction bases outside the gene matches: 8. CDR3 length: 14 amino acids. CDR3 loop: CATRTGYFTGELFF. DNA for the CDR3: TGTGCCACCAGGACAGGGTATTTCACCGGGGAGCTGTTTTTT. Based on the CDR3 plus reference TRBV19 and TRBJ2-2, the full variable domain is DGGITQSPKYLFRKEGQNVTLSCEQNLNHDAMYWYRQDPGQGLRLIYYSQIVNDFQKGDIAEGYSVSREKKESFPLTVTSAQKNPTAFYLCATRTGYFTGELFFGEGSRLTVL.

V usage is TRBV12-5 and J usage is TRBJ2-7; 8 bases are a match to TRBD1. The CDR3 extends over 15 amino acids. Germline V gene data show CDR1 as LGHNT and CDR2 as FRNRAP. With V trimmed by 5 bases and J by 0 bases, 6 bases remained unmatched. CDR3 coding DNA: TGTGCTAGTGGTGCCTCCGGACAGGGCTCCTACGAGCAGTACTTC. Residues: CASGASGQGSYEQYF. Based on the CDR3 plus reference TRBV12-5 and TRBJ2-7, the full variable domain is DARVTQTPRHKVTEMGQEVTMRCQPILGHNTVFWYRQTMMQGLELLAYFRNRAPLDDSGMPKDRFSAEMPDATLATLKIQPSEPRDSAVYFCASGASGQGSYEQYFGPGTRLTVT.

The rearrangement joins TRBV19 to TRBJ1-5; a possible D gene is TRBD1 (5 bases). Deletions cut 3 bases from V and 4 bases from J, with 10 bases between. The CDR3 is made up of 14 amino acids. Germline V lookup: CDR1 LNHDA, CDR2 SQIVND (reference sequence). The DNA for the CDR3 is TGTGCCAGTAGTATTAGGCAGGGTAATCAGCCCCAGCATTTT. Protein: CASSIRQGNQPQHF. The full variable domain, completed using reference TRBV19 and TRBJ1-5, is DGGITQSPKYLFRKEGQNVTLSCEQNLNHDAMYWYRQDPGQGLRLIYYSQIVNDFQKGDIAEGYSVSREKKESFPLTVTSAQKNPTAFYLCASSIRQGNQPQHFGDGTRLSIL.

This chain connects TRBV29-1 to TRBJ1-3, with 11 bases aligning to TRBD1. V lost 6 bases and J lost 1; bases outside the gene matches: 5. The CDR3 contains 15 residues. Germline V gene sequence: CDR1 SQVTM, CDR2 ANQGSEA. The CDR3 here is CSVRTGGSSGNTIYF. The CDR3 nucleotides are TGCAGCGTAAGGACAGGGGGCAGTTCTGGAAACACCATATATTTT.

The table lists this clone with a count of one. This chain uses TRBV30 with TRBJ2-2; D possibly corresponds to TRBD1 (6 bases). The CDR3 totals 14 residues. From germline, CDR1 is GTSNPN and CDR2 SVGIG (reference sequence). The ends were cut back, 5 bases at V and 7 bases at J, with 17 bases in the middle. DNA of the CDR3: TGTGCCTGGTGCAGGGGCCAACAGGTCGGGGAGCTGTTTTTT. Translation: CAWCRGQQVGELFF.

V gene TRBV7-6 combines with J gene TRBJ1-2, with 10 bases aligning to TRBD1. The CDR3 consists of 14 residues. The germline V gene has CDR1 SGHVS and CDR2 FNYEAQ. The ends lost 7 bases at V and 4 bases at J; junction bases unmatched: 6. The CDR3 DNA sequence: TGTGCCAGCAAGTCCGGGACAGGGGCCTATGGCTACACCTTC. It encodes CASKSGTGAYGYTF. The full variable domain, with the rest looked up from reference TRBV7-6 and TRBJ1-2, is GAGVSQSPRYKVTKRGQDVALRCDPISGHVSLYWYRQALGQGPEFLTYFNYEAQQDKSGLPNDRFSAERPEGSISTLTIQRTEQRDSAMYRCASKSGTGAYGYTFGSGTRLTVV.

The chain has TRBV7-2 and TRBJ2-7, with unresolved D. Germline CDR1 is SGHTA and CDR2 is FQGNSA. This CDR3 region has 16 residues. V was shortened by 2 bases and J by 4 bases, with 18 bases between the two germline ends. The CDR3 DNA reads as TGTGCCAGCAGCTTAACCGGTCCCGCGACCGGGTACGAGCAGTACTTC. Translated, it gives CASSLTGPATGYEQYF.

CDR3 region: CASSLDRGYDGYTF. As DNA, the CDR3 is TGTGCCAGCAGCTTAGACAGGGGATACGATGGCTACACCTTC. The rearrangement uses TRBV11-2 and TRBJ1-2; weak D call: TRBD1 (6 bases). Per the germline V gene, CDR1 is SGHAT and CDR2 is FQNNGV. The ends were cut back, 0 bases at V and 6 bases at J, with 11 bases in the middle. This CDR3 comprises 14 residues.

V gene TRBV5-1 combines with J gene TRBJ1-1, with D possibly matching TRBD1 (5 bases). CDR3 length: 15 residues. Germline V lookup: CDR1 SGHRS, CDR2 YFSETQ. V was shortened by 4 bases and J by 0 bases, with 13 bases between the two germline ends. This CDR3 reads CASSPDNPLNTEAFF. CDR3 nucleotides: TGCGCCAGCAGCCCGGACAATCCTCTGAACACTGAAGCTTTCTTT.

The gene calls are TRBV24-1 and TRBJ2-2, with D possibly being TRBD2 (7 bases). V lost 7 bases to trimming and J lost 0 bases, with 14 bases between them. Germline values: CDR1 KGHDR, CDR2 SFDVKD. The CDR3 spans 16 residues. As DNA, the CDR3 is TGTGCCACCAGCCTAGGGGGGGATCCGAACACCGGGGAGCTGTTTTTT. Amino acid sequence: CATSLGGDPNTGELFF.

The chain recombines TRBV3-1 (or the pseudogene TRBV3-2) with TRBJ1-4; perhaps TRBD1 as D (5 bases). The V end lost 5 bases, the J end lost 8 bases, and 15 bases lay between the germline ends. CDR1 and CDR2 (germline): LGHDT, YNNKEL (reference sequence). The CDR3 runs 14 residues. CDR3 sequence (DNA): TGTGCCAGCAGCGTTTTAGTGGGGCAGGAAAAACTGTTTTTT. Amino acid sequence: CASSVLVGQEKLFF.

The table lists this clone with a few counts. The V and J genes are TRBV18 and TRBJ1-1; maybe TRBD1 (6 bases). CDR1 is KGHSH, CDR2 LQKENI, per germline. The CDR3 is made up of 17 amino acids. Between the trimmed V and J ends, which lost 3 bases and 1 base, there was a span of 18 bases. The CDR3 DNA is TGTGCCAGCTCACCCCTTCGACAGGCTGGCACGAACACTGAAGCTTTCTTT. Its translation: CASSPLRQAGTNTEAFF.

This rearrangement joins TRBV9 to TRBJ1-5; a possible D gene is TRBD1 (6 bases). Per the germline V gene, CDR1 is SGDLS and CDR2 is YYNGEE. The CDR3 extends over 14 amino acids. V lost 3 bases to trimming and J lost 7 bases, with 14 bases between them. Written as DNA, the CDR3 is TGTGCCAGCAGCGAGGGGGTTTCGGGACAGCCCCAGCATTTT. Translated, it gives CASSEGVSGQPQHF. Variable domain in full (rest from reference TRBV9 and TRBJ1-5): DSGVTQTPKHLITATGQRVTLRCSPRSGDLSVYWYQQSLDQGLQFLIQYYNGEERAKGNILERFSAQQFPDLHSELNLSSLELGDSALYFCASSEGVSGQPQHFGDGTRLSIL.

This clone came up a few times. This chain connects TRBV5-5 to TRBJ1-4, with unresolved D. Between the trimmed V and J ends, which lost 0 bases and 0 bases, there was a span of 9 bases. The germline V gene has CDR1 SGHKS and CDR2 YYEKEE (reference sequence). The CDR3 has 16 amino acids. CDR3 nucleotides: TGTGCCAGCAGCTTGGACAGCAGAACAACTAATGAAAAACTGTTTTTT. Its translation: CASSLDSRTTNEKLFF.

The genes are TRBV5-1 and TRBJ2-7, with D perhaps TRBD1 (6 bases). From germline, CDR1 is SGHRS and CDR2 YFSETQ. The CDR3 loop spans 15 amino acids. V was pared by 2 bases and J by 5 bases, with 17 bases between. The CDR3 DNA is TGCGCCAGCAGCTTACCAGGGGCGCTAAACAACGAGCAGTACTTC. The encoded protein is CASSLPGALNNEQYF.

This chain links TRBV5-1 with TRBJ2-1; 13 bases are a match to TRBD2. Germline values: CDR1 SGHRS, CDR2 YFSETQ. Losses at the gene ends were 0 bases for V and 10 bases for J; bases not matched to a gene: 4. The CDR3 spans 15 residues. The CDR3 DNA follows: TGCGCCAGCAGCTTGGGACTAGCGGGAGGAGGCGAGCAGTTCTTC. As protein: CASSLGLAGGGEQFF. Full variable domain (rest looked up from reference TRBV5-1 and TRBJ2-1): KAGVTQTPRYLIKTRGQQVTLSCSPISGHRSVSWYQQTPGQGLQFLFEYFSETQRNKGNFPGRFSGRQFSNSRSEMNVSTLELGDSALYLCASSLGLAGGGEQFFGPGTRLTVL.

Here the CDR3 DNA reads TGTGCCAGCAGCTTGACCGGGTGGGACATTCAGTACTTC. As protein: CASSLTGWDIQYF. The chain has TRBV5-4 and TRBJ2-4; D uncertain. This CDR3 spans 13 amino acids. Trimming took 1 base from V and 8 from J, leaving 10 bases between them. Per germline, CDR1 SGHNT and CDR2 YYREEE (reference sequence).